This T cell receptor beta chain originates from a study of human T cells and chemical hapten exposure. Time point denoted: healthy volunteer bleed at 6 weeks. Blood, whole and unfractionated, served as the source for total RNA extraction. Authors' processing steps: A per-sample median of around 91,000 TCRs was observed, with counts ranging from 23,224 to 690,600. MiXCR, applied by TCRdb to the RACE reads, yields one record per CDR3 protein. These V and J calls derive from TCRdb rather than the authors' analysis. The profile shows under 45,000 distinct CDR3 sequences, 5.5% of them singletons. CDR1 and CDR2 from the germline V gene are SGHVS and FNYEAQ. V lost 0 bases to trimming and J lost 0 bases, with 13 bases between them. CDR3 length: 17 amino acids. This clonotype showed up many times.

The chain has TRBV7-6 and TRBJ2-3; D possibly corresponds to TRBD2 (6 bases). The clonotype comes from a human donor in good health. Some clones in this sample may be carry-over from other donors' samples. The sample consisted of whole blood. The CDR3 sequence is CASSLAGGTPSTDTQYF. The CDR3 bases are TGTGCCAGCAGCTTAGCGGGCGGGACTCCTAGCACAGATACGCAGTATTTT.